This TCR beta chain was observed in a study of cytomegalovirus exposure and HLA in healthy donors. Study-level points and caveats: In a later analysis, TCR beta V- and J-gene trimming was associated with a missense DCLRE1C variant.

With regard to this clone: Its cognate antigen is unknown.

The PCR used 60 Vbeta and 13 Jbeta primers. Libraries were prepared by immunoSEQ multiplex PCR; TCRdb keeps only in-frame clonotypes and omits some of them. The repertoire holds 150,000 or so clones, with over 60% as singletons. Trimming cost V 1 base and J 9 bases, with 8 bases left between them. CDR1 is SGHRS, CDR2 YFSETQ, per germline. CDR3 size: 13 residues. This TCR came from a middle-aged woman in good health and CMV-seronegative. J is TRBJ1-6 and V is TRBV5-1; possibly TRBD1 for D (6 bases). The source material was PBMCs. The CDR3 nucleotides are TGCGCCAGCAGCTTGCAGGGGAGTTCACCCCTCCACTTT. Its protein product is CASSLQGSSPLHF.